Shown below are 21 T cell receptor beta chains from a single sample sequenced in a study of identical twins. TCRdb reprocessed the 5' RACE reads via MiXCR and lists one record per CDR3 protein. Of 420,000 or so distinct CDR3 sequences listed, roughly 20% are singletons. Sequencing was done on a sample of naive T cells sorted from blood. The receptor set was obtained from a man between 50 and 59 years old in good health.

This clonotype was recorded at least ten times. The DNA for the CDR3 is TGCAGTGCTAGAGCCTTAGGACACCAGAACACTGAAGCTTTCTTT. It translates to CSARALGHQNTEAFF. The V gene is TRBV20-1, the J gene TRBJ1-1, with D possibly being TRBD1 (5 bases). Germline V CDR1 and CDR2: DFQATT, SNEGSKA (reference sequence). Deletions cut 1 base from V and 1 base from J, with 13 bases between. The CDR3 runs to 15 residues.

The rearrangement links TRBV11-2 to TRBJ1-1; D is perhaps TRBD1 (6 bases). Trimming removed 5 bases from V and 12 bases from J, with 19 bases in between. Germline V gene sequence: CDR1 SGHAT, CDR2 FQNNGV. The CDR3 is 13 residues long. CDR3 DNA sequence: TGTGCCAGCAGCCACACACAAGAGGGGGTGACTTTCTTT. Translated: CASSHTQEGVTFF.

This clonotype has only a few counts. The V gene is TRBV6-5, the J gene TRBJ2-7; possible D gene TRBD1, 5 bases. Per germline, CDR1 MNHEY and CDR2 SVGAGI. V was shortened by 3 bases and J by 3 bases, with 15 bases between the two germline ends. The CDR3 has 15 amino acids. In nucleotides, the CDR3 is TGTGCCAGCAGTTATGATGTGGCAGGGATCTACGAGCAGTACTTC. Translating it yields CASSYDVAGIYEQYF.

This clonotype was detected only a few times. The chain couples TRBV19 to TRBJ2-7, with 10 bases matching TRBD2. V was clipped by 5 bases and J by 4 bases; unmatched bases: 8. Per germline, CDR1 LNHDA and CDR2 SQIVND (reference sequence). The CDR3 contains 15 residues. CDR3 sequence reads: CASSGASGSSYEQYF. The CDR3 nucleotides are TGTGCCAGTAGTGGTGCTAGCGGGAGCAGTTACGAGCAGTACTTC.

The genes are TRBV7-2 and TRBJ2-7; TRBD2 is a possible D gene (6 bases). Trimming took 1 base from V and 5 from J, leaving 12 bases between them. This CDR3 spans 14 amino acids. Germline CDR1 and CDR2: SGHTA and FQGNSA. CDR3 loop: CASSLGGVSHEQYF. CDR3 sequence (DNA): TGTGCCAGCAGCTTAGGCGGGGTTTCCCACGAGCAGTACTTC.

This clonotype showed up just a few times. The chain uses TRBV12-3 or TRBV12-4 and TRBJ1-1; D ambiguous. V shed 8 bases and J shed 0 bases, with 13 bases lying between them. The CDR3 sequence is 14 residues long. In DNA form, the CDR3 reads TGTGCCAGCCGAATTAGATCCATGAACACTGAAGCTTTCTTT. Its translation is CASRIRSMNTEAFF.

This chain links TRBV12-3 or TRBV12-4 with TRBJ2-3; D is possibly TRBD1 (5 bases). V gave up 6 bases and J gave up 2 bases, with 9 bases separating them. The CDR3 runs 13 residues. The CDR3 loop reads CASRLGLTDTQYF. The CDR3 DNA reads TGTGCCAGCAGGCTGGGGCTCACAGATACGCAGTATTTT.

This clonotype was detected many times. The chain carries TRBV10-3 and TRBJ2-7; a weak D match, TRBD2 (7 bases). The CDR3 spans 15 residues. V was trimmed by 0 bases and J by 2 bases, leaving 11 bases between them. CDR1 and CDR2 (germline): ENHRY, SYGVKD. The CDR3, as DNA: TGTGCCATCAGTGAGTCGGGGGCGGGGGCCTACGAGCAGTACTTC. Translation gives CAISESGAGAYEQYF.

The chain combines TRBV7-9 with TRBJ2-1; D gene ambiguous. V lost 10 bases, J lost 10 bases, and 8 bases lay in between. CDR1 and CDR2 (germline): SEHNR, FQNEAQ (reference sequence). This CDR3 comprises 9 residues. The CDR3 protein is CATGWEQFF. CDR3 coding DNA: TGTGCCACCGGTTGGGAGCAGTTCTTC.

The chain employs TRBV3-1 and TRBJ2-3; D gene unclear. Germline CDR1 is LGHDT and CDR2 is YNNKEL (reference sequence). This CDR3 is 14 amino acids long. V was trimmed by 1 base and J by 5 bases, leaving 10 bases between them. CDR3 DNA sequence: TGTGCCAGCAGCCAAGTTAATGACGGAGATACGCAGTATTTT. Translation: CASSQVNDGDTQYF.

For this clonotype: A much larger clone differs from this one at a single base, so this may be a read error. The gene calls are TRBV4-3 and TRBJ2-3, with 10 positions matching TRBD2. This CDR3 is 16 amino acids long. The germline V gene encodes CDR1 LGHNA and CDR2 YSLEER. The CDR3 DNA reads as TGCGCCAGCAGCCAAGATCCTAGCGGGAGTACAGGTACGCAGTATTTT. It yields the protein CASSQDPSGSTGTQYF.

The chain has TRBV4-3 and TRBJ2-1; D tentatively reads TRBD1 or TRBD2 (5 bases each). Trimming removed 10 bases at V and 7 bases at J, with 14 bases between. CDR1 is LGHNA and CDR2 is YSLEER in the germline V gene. This CDR3 has 12 amino acids. CDR3 in DNA: TGCGCCACGGGGACGGAACTTAATGAGCAGTTCTTC. Its protein product is CATGTELNEQFF.

The sample holds many counts of this clonotype. This sequence joins TRBV10-2 and TRBJ2-1; TRBD1 aligns across 7 bases. The CDR3 sequence is 15 residues long. The germline CDR1 and CDR2 sequences are WSHSY and SAAADI. J lost 5 bases, V lost 6 bases, and 10 bases had no gene match. The CDR3 reads CASRRRGLAHNEQFF. The DNA for the CDR3 is TGCGCCAGCAGAAGAAGGGGGCTAGCCCACAATGAGCAGTTCTTC.

This clonotype occurred a few times. The J gene is TRBJ2-1, the V gene TRBV20-1; D assignment may be TRBD1 or TRBD2 (5 bases each). Per germline, CDR1 DFQATT and CDR2 SNEGSKA (reference sequence). V was trimmed by 3 bases and J by 4 bases, leaving 13 bases between them. CDR3 length: 14 residues. CDR3: CSARGVRDYNEQFF. The CDR3 coding sequence is TGCAGTGCTAGGGGGGTCAGGGATTACAATGAGCAGTTCTTC.

This clonotype was detected a few times. CDR3 in DNA: TGTGCCAGCAGCTGGGTGCAGGAGGAGCAGTACTTC. Translating it yields CASSWVQEEQYF. The chain employs TRBV7-6 and TRBJ2-7; D gene unclear. The length of the CDR3 is 12 residues. Germline CDR1 SGHVS, CDR2 FNYEAQ. With 4 bases removed from V and 7 bases from J, the gap between germline ends came to 11 bases. Filled out from reference TRBV7-6 and TRBJ2-7, the complete variable domain reads GAGVSQSPRYKVTKRGQDVALRCDPISGHVSLYWYRQALGQGPEFLTYFNYEAQQDKSGLPNDRFSAERPEGSISTLTIQRTEQRDSAMYRCASSWVQEEQYFGPGTRLTVT.

V and J are TRBV11-2 and TRBJ2-3; D remains unclear. Germline loops: CDR1 SGHAT, CDR2 FQNNGV. V was trimmed by 1 base and J by 5 bases, leaving 10 bases between them. CDR3 size: 14 residues. CDR3 bases: TGTGCCAGCAGCTTAGTTGTCCTTGGAGATACGCAGTATTTT. Amino acids: CASSLVVLGDTQYF.

This chain links TRBV2 with TRBJ2-3; D is unresolved. The CDR3 loop spans 13 amino acids. Germline V gene sequence: CDR1 SNHLY, CDR2 FYNNEI. V dropped 11 bases and J dropped 2 bases, with 14 bases sitting between them. The CDR3 here is CACSREATDTQYF. CDR3 bases: TGTGCCTGCTCAAGGGAAGCCACAGATACGCAGTATTTT.

The rearrangement joins TRBV5-1 to TRBJ1-2, with D possibly matching TRBD1 (5 bases). This CDR3 region has 12 residues. The germline V and J ends were trimmed by 0 bases and 8 bases, with 8 bases remaining between them. The germline CDR1 and CDR2 sequences are SGHRS and YFSETQ. The CDR3 DNA reads as TGCGCCAGCAGCTTGGAGGGGATAGGCTACACCTTC. Translation: CASSLEGIGYTF.

The chain combines TRBV7-2 with TRBJ2-5, with D unresolved. Deletions cut 5 bases from V and 4 bases from J, with 8 bases between. The germline V gene has CDR1 SGHTA and CDR2 FQGNSA. This CDR3 is built from 12 residues. CDR3: CASSAYLETQYF. The DNA of the CDR3 is TGTGCCAGCAGCGCCTACTTAGAGACCCAGTACTTC.

This clonotype was detected a few times. The chain employs TRBV6-5 and TRBJ2-7; TRBD1 aligns across 8 bases. From germline, CDR1 is MNHEY and CDR2 SVGAGI. With 0 bases clipped from V and 3 bases from J, the junction kept 4 bases outside the gene matches. The CDR3 runs 15 residues. For the CDR3, the DNA is TGTGCCAGCAGTTACTCAGGTGACAGGGGCTACGAGCAGTACTTC. This gives the protein CASSYSGDRGYEQYF.

This clonotype was seen only a few times. The junction differs from germline at one of its ends, possibly a read error. This rearrangement joins TRBV7-9 to TRBJ2-7; 9 bases agree with TRBD2. The CDR3 contains 16 residues. Per germline, CDR1 SEHNR and CDR2 FQNEAQ (reference sequence). The CDR3 region has the DNA TGTGCCAGCAGCCTTAGTCCCGGGACTAGCCGAACACCACCGAACTTC. Residues: CASSLSPGTSRTPPNF.